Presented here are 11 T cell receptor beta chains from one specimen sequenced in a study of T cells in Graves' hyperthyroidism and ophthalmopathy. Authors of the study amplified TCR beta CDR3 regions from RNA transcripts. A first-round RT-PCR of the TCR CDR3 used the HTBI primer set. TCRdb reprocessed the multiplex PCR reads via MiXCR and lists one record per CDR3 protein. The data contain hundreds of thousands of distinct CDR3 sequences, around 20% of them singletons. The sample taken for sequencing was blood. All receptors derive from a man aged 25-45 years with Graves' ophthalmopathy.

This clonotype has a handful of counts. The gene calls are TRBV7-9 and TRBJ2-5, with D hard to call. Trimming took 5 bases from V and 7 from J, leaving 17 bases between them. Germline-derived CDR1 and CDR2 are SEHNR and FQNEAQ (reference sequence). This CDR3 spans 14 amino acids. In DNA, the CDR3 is TGTGCCAGCAGCGGAGAGGCCCTCCCGGGGACCCAGTACTTC. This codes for CASSGEALPGTQYF.

CDR3 amino acids: CASTKNTDTQYF. CDR3 DNA: TGCGCCAGCACCAAAAATACAGATACGCAGTATTTT. The chain recombines TRBV5-1 with TRBJ2-3; D is unresolved. CDR3 length: 12 amino acids. CDR1 and CDR2 (germline): SGHRS, YFSETQ. V shed 6 bases and J shed 3 bases, with 8 bases lying between them.

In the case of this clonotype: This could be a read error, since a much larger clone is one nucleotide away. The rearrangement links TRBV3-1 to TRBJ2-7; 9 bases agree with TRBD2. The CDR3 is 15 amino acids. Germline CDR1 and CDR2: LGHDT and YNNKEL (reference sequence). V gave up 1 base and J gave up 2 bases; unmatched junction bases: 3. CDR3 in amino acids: CASSQGLAGTYEQYF. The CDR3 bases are TGTGCCAGCAGCCAAGGGCTAGCGGGGACCTACGAGCAGTACTTC.

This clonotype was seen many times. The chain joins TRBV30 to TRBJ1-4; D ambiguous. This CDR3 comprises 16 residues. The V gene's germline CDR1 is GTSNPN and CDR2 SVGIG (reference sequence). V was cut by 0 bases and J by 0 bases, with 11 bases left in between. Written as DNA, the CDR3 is TGTGCCTGGAGTGTAATGGGAGGCACAACTAATGAAAAACTGTTTTTT. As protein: CAWSVMGGTTNEKLFF.

Here the CDR3 reads CASSSPGTRLGTQYF. The CDR3 DNA is TGTGCCAGCAGTAGCCCGGGGACTCGATTAGGGACCCAGTACTTC. This chain uses TRBV6-1 with TRBJ2-5; TRBD2 might be the D (6 bases). The CDR3 spans 15 residues. The V gene lost 5 bases and the J gene lost 7 bases, with 20 bases spanning the gap. CDR1 and CDR2 from the germline V gene are MNHNS and SASEGT.

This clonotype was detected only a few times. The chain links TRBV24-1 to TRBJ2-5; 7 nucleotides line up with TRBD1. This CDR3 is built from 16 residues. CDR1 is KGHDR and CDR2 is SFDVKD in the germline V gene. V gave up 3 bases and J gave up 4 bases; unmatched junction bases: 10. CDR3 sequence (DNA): TGTGCCACCAGTGATACCGACAGGGTCGGGTCAGAGACCCAGTACTTC. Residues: CATSDTDRVGSETQYF.

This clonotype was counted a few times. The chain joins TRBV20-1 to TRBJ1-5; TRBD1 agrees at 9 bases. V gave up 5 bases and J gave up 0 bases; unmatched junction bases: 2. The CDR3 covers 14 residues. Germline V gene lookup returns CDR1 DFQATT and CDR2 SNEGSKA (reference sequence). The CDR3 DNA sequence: TGCAGTGCTTGGACAGGGGATAGCAATCAGCCCCAGCATTTT. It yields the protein CSAWTGDSNQPQHF.

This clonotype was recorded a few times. CDR3 DNA sequence: TGTGCCAGCAGCCGACAGGGCTCTGGAAACACCATATATTTT. Protein sequence: CASSRQGSGNTIYF. The chain uses TRBV7-9 and TRBJ1-3; 7 bases match TRBD1. V gave up 5 bases and J gave up 0 bases; unmatched junction bases: 1. Germline lookup yields CDR1 SEHNR and CDR2 FQNEAQ (reference sequence). The CDR3 has 14 amino acids.

CDR3 protein: CASSKLGRGSYNEQFF. DNA of the CDR3: TGTGCCAGCAGCAAGCTTGGGAGGGGCTCCTACAATGAGCAGTTCTTC. The chain recombines TRBV12-3 or TRBV12-4 with TRBJ2-1; the match to TRBD2 covers 7 bases. The CDR3 totals 16 residues. With 6 bases clipped from V and 0 bases from J, the junction kept 8 bases outside the gene matches.

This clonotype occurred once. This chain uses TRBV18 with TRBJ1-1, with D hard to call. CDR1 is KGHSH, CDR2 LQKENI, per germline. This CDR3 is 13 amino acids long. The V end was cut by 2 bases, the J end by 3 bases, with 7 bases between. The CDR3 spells CASSPTRDTEAFF. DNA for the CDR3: TGTGCCAGCTCACCAACAAGGGACACTGAAGCTTTCTTT.

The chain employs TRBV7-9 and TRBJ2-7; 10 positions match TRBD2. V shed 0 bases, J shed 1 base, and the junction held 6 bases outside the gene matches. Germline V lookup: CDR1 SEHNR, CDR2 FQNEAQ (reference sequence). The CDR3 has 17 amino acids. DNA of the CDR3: TGTGCCAGCAGCTTAGCCCCCGGGACTAGCGAATCCTACGAGCAGTACTTC. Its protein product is CASSLAPGTSESYEQYF.